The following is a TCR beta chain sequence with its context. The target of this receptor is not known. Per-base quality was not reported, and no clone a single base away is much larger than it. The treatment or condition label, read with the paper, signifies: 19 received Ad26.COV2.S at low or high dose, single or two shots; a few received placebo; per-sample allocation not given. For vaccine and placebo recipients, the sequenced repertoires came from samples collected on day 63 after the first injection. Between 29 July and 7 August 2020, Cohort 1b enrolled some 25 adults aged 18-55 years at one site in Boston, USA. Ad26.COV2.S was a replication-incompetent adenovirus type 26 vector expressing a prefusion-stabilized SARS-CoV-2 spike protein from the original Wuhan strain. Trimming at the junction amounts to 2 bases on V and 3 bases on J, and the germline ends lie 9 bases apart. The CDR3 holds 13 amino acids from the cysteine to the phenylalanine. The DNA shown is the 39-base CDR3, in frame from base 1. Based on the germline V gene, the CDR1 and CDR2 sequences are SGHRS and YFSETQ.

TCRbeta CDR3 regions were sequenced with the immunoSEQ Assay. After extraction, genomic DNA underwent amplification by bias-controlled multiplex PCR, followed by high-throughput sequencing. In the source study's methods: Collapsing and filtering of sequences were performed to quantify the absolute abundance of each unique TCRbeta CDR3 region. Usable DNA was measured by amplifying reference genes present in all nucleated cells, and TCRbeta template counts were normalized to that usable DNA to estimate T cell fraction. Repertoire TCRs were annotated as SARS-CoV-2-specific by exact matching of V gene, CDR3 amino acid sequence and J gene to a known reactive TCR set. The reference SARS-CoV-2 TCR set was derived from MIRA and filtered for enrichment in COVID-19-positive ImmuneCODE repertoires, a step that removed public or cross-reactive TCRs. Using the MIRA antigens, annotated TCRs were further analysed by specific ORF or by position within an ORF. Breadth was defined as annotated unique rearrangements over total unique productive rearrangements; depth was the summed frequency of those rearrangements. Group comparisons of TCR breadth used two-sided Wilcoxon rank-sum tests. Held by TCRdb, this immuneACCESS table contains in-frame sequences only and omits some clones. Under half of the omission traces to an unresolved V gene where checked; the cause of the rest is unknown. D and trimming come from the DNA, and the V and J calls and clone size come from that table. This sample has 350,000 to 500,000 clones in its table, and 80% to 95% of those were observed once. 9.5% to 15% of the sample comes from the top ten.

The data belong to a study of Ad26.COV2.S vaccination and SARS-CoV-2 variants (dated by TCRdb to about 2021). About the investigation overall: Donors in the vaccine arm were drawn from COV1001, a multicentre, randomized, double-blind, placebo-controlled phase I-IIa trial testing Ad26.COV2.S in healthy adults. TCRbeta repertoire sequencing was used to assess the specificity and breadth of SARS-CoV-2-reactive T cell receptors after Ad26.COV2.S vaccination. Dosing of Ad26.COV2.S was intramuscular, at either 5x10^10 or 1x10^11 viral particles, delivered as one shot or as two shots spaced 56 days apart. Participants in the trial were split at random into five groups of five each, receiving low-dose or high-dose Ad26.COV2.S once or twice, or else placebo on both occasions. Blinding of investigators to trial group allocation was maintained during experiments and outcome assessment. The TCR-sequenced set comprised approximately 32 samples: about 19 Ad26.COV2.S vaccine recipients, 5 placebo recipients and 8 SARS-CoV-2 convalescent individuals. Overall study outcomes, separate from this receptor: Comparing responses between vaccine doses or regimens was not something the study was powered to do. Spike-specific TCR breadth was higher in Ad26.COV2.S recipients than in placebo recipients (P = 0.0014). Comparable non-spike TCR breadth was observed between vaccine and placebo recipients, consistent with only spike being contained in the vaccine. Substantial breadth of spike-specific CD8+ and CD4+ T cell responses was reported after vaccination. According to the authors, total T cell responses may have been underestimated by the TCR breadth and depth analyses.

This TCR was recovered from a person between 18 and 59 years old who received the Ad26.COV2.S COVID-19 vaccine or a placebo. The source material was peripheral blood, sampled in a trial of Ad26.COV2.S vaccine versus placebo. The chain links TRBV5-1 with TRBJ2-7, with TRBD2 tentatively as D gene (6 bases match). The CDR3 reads CASSLPGDYEQYF. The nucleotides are TGCGCCAGCAGCTTACCGGGAGACTACGAGCAGTACTTC.